These 5 T cell receptor beta chains were all obtained from the same sample, sequenced in a study of control samples from healthy donors and cancer patients (TCRdb year 2020). Library preparation used the immunoSEQ multiplex PCR assay. TCRdb took over this immuneACCESS table, retaining in-frame rearrangements with V and J assigned. Such tables are incomplete; in checked studies, under half of the missing clones stem from an unresolved V gene, and the remainder is unexplained. The sample table holds about 50,000 clones, of which roughly 92% were seen once. 0.65% to 0.95% of the sample rests with the top ten. The sequencing sample was made of PBMCs. Receptors were obtained from a man younger than 45 with colorectal cancer.

The V call is TRBV10-3, the J call TRBJ2-5; D may be TRBD2 (6 bases). Germline V gives CDR1 ENHRY, CDR2 SYGVKD. The CDR3 loop spans 15 amino acids. The V end was cut by 10 bases, the J end by 0 bases, with 18 bases between. The CDR3 loop reads CATGSGEMYQETQYF. The CDR3 nucleotides read TGTGCCACCGGGTCGGGGGAAATGTACCAAGAGACCCAGTACTTC.

This clone came up once. V gene TRBV29-1 combines with J gene TRBJ2-3, with D possibly called TRBD1 or TRBD2 (6 bases each). This CDR3 has 15 amino acids. Trimming shortened V by 5 bases and J by 2 bases, and 17 bases separated the two germline ends. CDR1 is SQVTM, CDR2 ANQGSEA, per germline. The chain's CDR3 is CSVLDRRGNTDTQYF. The CDR3 DNA follows: TGCAGCGTTCTCGACAGGCGGGGTAACACAGATACGCAGTATTTT.

V is TRBV9 and J is TRBJ2-5, with D possibly being TRBD1 (5 bases). The CDR3 is made up of 18 amino acids. Trimming removed 1 base at V and 5 bases at J, with 24 bases between. CDR1 is SGDLS, CDR2 YYNGEE, per germline. Here the CDR3 DNA reads TGTGCCAGCAGCGTAAATCCGTCCCTGAGGACATCACTGGAGACCCAGTACTTC. It is translated as CASSVNPSLRTSLETQYF.

The table lists this clone with a few counts. Here the CDR3 reads CASSSQGGANQPQHF. Here the CDR3 DNA reads TGCGCCAGCAGCTCACAGGGAGGGGCGAATCAGCCCCAGCATTTT. This sequence joins TRBV5-1 and TRBJ1-5; tentative D call: TRBD1 (6 bases). Germline CDR1 SGHRS, CDR2 YFSETQ. This CDR3 has 15 amino acids. V gave up 3 bases and J gave up 4 bases, with 14 bases separating them.

The rearrangement links TRBV27 to TRBJ1-5; D is undetermined. Trimming stripped 6 bases from V and 3 bases from J, with 9 bases between. Germline V gene data show CDR1 as MNHEY and CDR2 as SMNVEV (reference sequence). The CDR3 contains 13 residues. As DNA, the CDR3 is TGTGCCAGCAGCCCCCTTCTCAATCAGCCCCAGCATTTT. It translates to CASSPLLNQPQHF.